This entry lists 5 T cell receptor beta chains sequenced from one sample in a study of control samples from healthy donors and cancer patients. Data came from immunoSEQ multiplex PCR; TCRdb stores just in-frame clones and leaves some out. The sample has 45,000 to 60,000 clones, roughly 94% seen once. The specimen was blood. The receptors derive from a man aged 25 to 45 in good health.

J is TRBJ2-2 and V is TRBV6-5; perhaps TRBD1 as D (5 bases). Germline CDR1 and CDR2: MNHEY and SVGAGI. The CDR3 consists of 13 residues. Deletions cut 6 bases from V and 3 bases from J, with 8 bases between. The CDR3 nucleotides are TGTGCCAGCAGAGACAGAGACACCGGGGAGCTGTTTTTT. Amino acid sequence: CASRDRDTGELFF.

A single count supports this clone. The V and J genes are TRBV19 and TRBJ1-1; D is undetermined. With 1 base removed from V and 1 base from J, the gap between germline ends came to 10 bases. This CDR3 has 15 amino acids. Germline V lookup: CDR1 LNHDA, CDR2 SQIVND (reference sequence). The CDR3 region is CASSIAGGPNTEAFF. In nucleotides, the CDR3 is TGTGCCAGTAGTATAGCGGGAGGGCCGAACACTGAAGCTTTCTTT.

V and J are TRBV24-1 and TRBJ1-5; D possibly corresponds to TRBD1 (6 bases). The CDR3 runs 14 residues. Per the germline V gene, CDR1 is KGHDR and CDR2 is SFDVKD. V lost 3 bases and J lost 2, with 7 bases in between. CDR3 sequence reads: CATSDPGGNQPQHF. CDR3 bases: TGTGCCACCAGTGATCCAGGGGGCAATCAGCCCCAGCATTTT.

The chain combines TRBV4-3 with TRBJ2-7; 8 bases fit TRBD1. Germline V gene data show CDR1 as LGHNA and CDR2 as YSLEER. V trimming: 1 base; J trimming: 5 bases; junction bases outside the gene matches: 4. CDR3 length: 14 residues. The CDR3 region is CASSQGRGLDEQYF. Written as DNA, the CDR3 is TGCGCCAGCAGCCAAGGCAGGGGGCTGGACGAGCAGTACTTC.

This chain uses TRBV5-6 with TRBJ1-1; 9 positions match TRBD1. Trimming at V came to 3 bases and at J to 0 bases, leaving 6 bases not matched to a gene. The CDR3 is made up of 16 amino acids. Germline-derived CDR1 and CDR2 are SGHDT and YYEEEE. The CDR3, as DNA: TGTGCCAGCAGCTCCTTGGACAGGGGTGTGAACACTGAAGCTTTCTTT. It specifies CASSSLDRGVNTEAFF.